Following are 16 T cell receptor beta chains from one sample sequenced in a study of T cells in Graves' hyperthyroidism and ophthalmopathy (dated by TCRdb to between 2017 and 2020). Libraries were constructed by multiplex PCR. Sequencing was performed on an Illumina HiSeq 2000. The TCR beta CDR3 regions were amplified from the RNA transcripts. The first round of RT-PCR for the TCR CDR3 was performed with the HTBI primer set and the Qiagen OneStep RT-PCR kit. Clones were called with MiXCR by TCRdb after fastp trimmed the public reads at Q25, and only in-frame beta chains were retained. Rows are unified per CDR3 protein, each entry keeping the most common DNA and genes. This sample comprises about 180,000 distinct CDR3 sequences, about 15% of them detected only once. Roughly 28% of the sample is taken by the ten largest. The source material was blood. The receptors were gathered from a woman between 50 and 59 years old with Graves' hyperthyroidism.

V and J are TRBV6-5 and TRBJ1-5; D gene uncertain. Germline assignment: CDR1 MNHEY and CDR2 SVGAGI. The V and J ends lost 2 bases and 4 bases respectively, with 6 bases between them. The CDR3 is 13 residues long. CDR3 coding DNA: TGTGCCAGCAGTTACGGGGAGAATCAGCCCCAGCATTTT. It encodes CASSYGENQPQHF.

This clonotype was counted ten times or more. The gene calls are TRBV18 and TRBJ2-7, with 9 bases matching TRBD1. The germline CDR1 and CDR2 sequences are KGHSH and LQKENI. The CDR3 contains 12 residues. J gave up 9 bases and V 5 bases, and 5 bases lay outside the gene matches. The CDR3, as DNA: TGTGCCAGCTCAGCTATGGACAGGGGGCAGTACTTC. The encoded protein is CASSAMDRGQYF.

This clonotype was seen many times. The chain combines TRBV7-3 with TRBJ2-1; D perhaps matches TRBD1 (5 bases). CDR1 SGHTA and CDR2 FQGTGA come from the germline V gene. The CDR3 sequence is 13 residues long. Trimming stripped 5 bases from V and 7 bases from J, with 12 bases between. CDR3 residues: CASSSRVENEQFF. CDR3 nucleotides: TGTGCCAGCAGCAGCAGGGTGGAGAATGAGCAGTTCTTC.

This clonotype showed up many times. The rearrangement links TRBV5-1 to TRBJ2-3; no firm D call. Between the trimmed V and J ends, which lost 4 bases and 2 bases, there was a span of 11 bases. CDR1 is SGHRS and CDR2 is YFSETQ in the germline V gene. The CDR3 is 14 residues long. Here the CDR3 reads CASSDTTPTDTQYF. For the CDR3, the DNA is TGCGCCAGCAGCGACACCACCCCCACAGATACGCAGTATTTT.

This chain joins TRBV27 and TRBJ1-2; TRBD1 aligns across 7 bases. CDR3 length equals 15 residues. Germline trimming cut 2 bases from V and 6 bases from J; bases unmatched to any gene: 9. In germline, CDR1 is MNHEY, CDR2 SMNVEV (reference sequence). The chain's CDR3 is CASSLKPDRVDGYTF. The CDR3 DNA sequence: TGTGCCAGCAGTTTAAAGCCCGACAGGGTCGATGGCTACACCTTC.

Of note for this clonotype: With a much larger clone just one base away, this may be a read error. The J gene is TRBJ2-5, the V gene TRBV28, with a weak D call TRBD1 (5 bases). The CDR3 is made up of 15 amino acids. Per germline, CDR1 MDHEN and CDR2 SYDVKM. CDR3 in DNA: TGTGCCAGCAGTTTCTTTGGGGCAGGGCAAGAGACCCGGTACTTC. It yields the protein CASSFFGAGQETRYF.

In its sample, this clonotype was seen many times. The J gene is TRBJ2-7, the V gene TRBV18; D uncertain. This CDR3 spans 13 amino acids. The V gene lost 6 bases and the J gene lost 1 base, with 10 bases spanning the gap. Germline lookup yields CDR1 KGHSH and CDR2 LQKENI. Written as DNA, the CDR3 is TGTGCCAGCTCGTCCGACGGATCCTACGAGCAGTACTTC. It is translated as CASSSDGSYEQYF. Supplemented by reference TRBV18 and TRBJ2-7, the full variable domain reads NAGVMQNPRHLVRRRGQEARLRCSPMKGHSHVYWYRQLPEEGLKFMVYLQKENIIDESGMPKERFSAEFPKEGPSILRIQQVVRGDSAAYFCASSSDGSYEQYFGPGTRLTVT.

Of note for this clonotype: Possible read error: a much larger clone is one base away. The genes are TRBV15 and TRBJ1-1; tentative D call: TRBD1 (5 bases). This CDR3 is built from 15 residues. Trimming took off 0 bases at V and 5 bases at J, with 13 bases between the two ends. Germline V gene data show CDR1 as LNHNV and CDR2 as YYDKDF (reference sequence). The CDR3 DNA follows: TGTGCCACCAGCAGAGATGACGGGGCTGGAACTGAAGCTTTCTTT. Its translation is CATSRDDGAGTEAFF.

This clonotype was recorded many times. This rearrangement joins TRBV11-2 to TRBJ2-4, with TRBD1 matching 8 bases. Germline-derived CDR1 and CDR2 are SGHAT and FQNNGV. The ends lost 4 bases at V and 5 bases at J; junction bases unmatched: 1. CDR3 length equals 13 residues. The CDR3 DNA is TGTGCCAGCAGCTGGGGACAGGAAAACATTCAGTACTTC. Translating it yields CASSWGQENIQYF.

V usage is TRBV7-6 and J usage is TRBJ2-3; 7 positions match TRBD2. Germline lookup yields CDR1 SGHVS and CDR2 FNYEAQ. The length of the CDR3 is 16 residues. Trimming at V came to 4 bases and at J to 2 bases, leaving 9 bases not matched to a gene. CDR3 nucleotides: TGTGCCAGCAGCTCACCTAGCGGACTTTCCACAGATACGCAGTATTTT. This encodes CASSSPSGLSTDTQYF.

The V and J genes are TRBV6-2 or TRBV6-3 and TRBJ2-3; D is tentatively TRBD1 or TRBD2 (6 bases each). CDR1 and CDR2 (germline): MNHEY, SVGEGT. Trimming took off 5 bases at V and 6 bases at J, with 18 bases between the two ends. The CDR3 extends over 15 amino acids. CDR3 residues: CASSNGGPARDTQYF. In nucleotides, the CDR3 is TGTGCCAGCAGTAACGGGGGCCCCGCCCGGGATACGCAGTATTTT.

The CDR3 loop reads CSVEPPAPGPGTQYF. DNA for the CDR3: TGCAGCGTTGAGCCCCCAGCTCCGGGGCCAGGGACCCAGTACTTC. V and J are TRBV29-1 and TRBJ2-5; either TRBD1 or TRBD2 may fit D (5 bases each). There are 15 residues in the CDR3. Germline CDR1 SQVTM, CDR2 ANQGSEA. Trimming removed 3 bases from V and 7 bases from J, with 21 bases in between.

At least ten counts were recorded for this clonotype. CDR3 DNA: TGTGCCAGCTCACCGGACATTGGGGTTGAAAAACTGTTTTTT. It encodes CASSPDIGVEKLFF. The genes are TRBV18 and TRBJ1-4, with D perhaps matching TRBD1 (5 bases). Germline V gene sequence: CDR1 KGHSH, CDR2 LQKENI. The CDR3 totals 14 residues. Trimming removed 3 bases from V and 7 bases from J, with 12 bases in between.

This clonotype was counted ten times or more. The rearrangement joins TRBV18 to TRBJ2-7, with TRBD2 as a possible D gene (6 bases). The germline V gene encodes CDR1 KGHSH and CDR2 LQKENI. The length of the CDR3 is 14 residues. V lost 5 bases to trimming and J lost 2 bases, with 13 bases between them. The CDR3 loop reads CASSGGARTYEQYF. The DNA for the CDR3 is TGTGCCAGCTCAGGCGGGGCCAGGACCTACGAGCAGTACTTC.

Comments on this clonotype: A read error may explain this, as a much larger clone is one base away. This chain links TRBV7-6 with TRBJ1-5; 10 nucleotides line up with TRBD1. After removal of 3 bases from V and 4 bases from J, the junction contained 6 bases not matched to a gene. This CDR3 spans 16 amino acids. CDR1 and CDR2 (germline): SGHVS, FNYEAQ. This CDR3 reads CASSLGSGQGNQPQHF. In DNA form, the CDR3 reads TGTGCCAGCAGCTTGGGGTCGGGACAGGGGAATCAGCCCCAGCATTTT.

The chain joins TRBV29-1 to TRBJ1-2; D might be TRBD1 (5 bases). The CDR3 sequence is 13 residues long. Germline-derived CDR1 and CDR2 are SQVTM and ANQGSEA. The V end lost 7 bases, the J end lost 4 bases, and 16 bases lay between the germline ends. CDR3 in DNA: TGCAGCGCCGAAAGGCAGGGCCCCTATGGCTACACCTTC. It translates to CSAERQGPYGYTF. The variable domain in full, completed from reference TRBV29-1 and TRBJ1-2, reads SAVISQKPSRDICQRGTSLTIQCQVDSQVTMMFWYRQQPGQSLTLIATANQGSEATYESGFVIDKFPISRPNLTFSTLTVSNMSPEDSSIYLCSAERQGPYGYTFGSGTRLTVV.